The rows below give T cell receptor beta chains drawn from one sample of a study of blood T cell repertoires in COVID-19. Clones were read by immunoSEQ multiplex PCR, and TCRdb kept only the in-frame ones, dropping some. Of about 140,000 clones detected, less than 80% appear once; the ten largest clones hold 3.5% to 4.5%. The sequencing sample was made of peripheral blood. Source of these receptors: a man in his sixties with acute or convalescent COVID-19. Both conserved end residues are part of each CDR3. D genes are given only for firm matches. Clone size is shown for a subset of rows, as once, few, many or a class of expanded clone.

.	.	TRBV4-3	TRBJ1-1	CASSQLVGAHTEAFF	TGCGCCAGCAGCCAATTGGTGGGGGCCCACACTGAAGCTTTCTTT
.	.	TRBV15	TRBJ2-2	CATSRDLAGSWELFF	TGTGCCACCAGCAGAGACTTGGCGGGGAGCTGGGAGCTGTTTTTT
.	.	TRBV11-2	TRBJ1-1	CASSLDHTRKTEAFF	TGTGCCAGCAGCTTAGATCATACTAGGAAGACTGAAGCTTTCTTT
.	TRBD2	TRBV30	TRBJ2-7	CACRDYNEQYF	TGTGCCTGCAGGGACTACAACGAGCAGTACTTC
.	.	TRBV13	TRBJ2-2	CASNRLANTGELFF	TGTGCCAGCAACCGACTCGCGAACACCGGGGAGCTGTTTTTT
.	.	TRBV7-2	TRBJ1-1	CASSLTGMNTEAFF	TGTGCCAGCAGCCTTACAGGGATGAACACTGAAGCTTTCTTT
.	TRBD2	TRBV19	TRBJ2-1	CASSLLAGRYNEQFF	TGTGCCAGTAGTCTACTAGCGGGAAGGTACAATGAGCAGTTCTTC
.	.	TRBV18	TRBJ2-2	CASSPGGTNTGELFF	TGTGCCAGCTCACCGGGCGGGACGAACACCGGGGAGCTGTTTTTT
.	.	TRBV19	TRBJ1-2	CASSNFEIYTF	TGTGCCAGTAGTAATTTTGAGATATACACCTTC
.	.	TRBV30	TRBJ2-1	CAWNFLSSYNEQFF	TGTGCCTGGAATTTCCTGAGCTCCTACAATGAGCAGTTCTTC
.	.	TRBV2	TRBJ2-5	CASKGQTSETQYF	TGTGCCAGCAAAGGACAGACGTCAGAGACCCAGTACTTC
.	TRBD1	TRBV28	TRBJ1-5	CASSGQGGLAVGNQPQHF	TGTGCCAGCAGTGGTCAGGGGGGATTAGCGGTGGGGAATCAGCCCCAGCATTTT
once	.	TRBV27	TRBJ2-7	CASSNDTGFLAYEQYF	TGTGCCAGCAGCAATGATACAGGGTTCCTCGCCTACGAGCAGTACTTC
.	TRBD2	TRBV6-2/TRBV6-3	TRBJ2-2	CASSRVTGGGGELFF	TGTGCCAGCAGTAGGGTGACGGGAGGCGGCGGGGAGCTGTTTTTT
.	.	TRBV28	TRBJ1-3	CASSVLQGTGNTIYF	TGTGCCAGCAGTGTCCTGCAGGGGACCGGAAACACCATATATTTT
.	TRBD1	TRBV28	TRBJ1-1	CASSPRTGVNTEAFF	TGTGCCAGCAGCCCGAGAACAGGGGTGAACACTGAAGCTTTCTTT
.	.	TRBV7-8	TRBJ1-5	CASSLPKHNQPQHF	TGTGCCAGCAGCCTACCGAAGCACAATCAGCCCCAGCATTTT
once	.	TRBV7-9	TRBJ2-3	CASSYFPGLSHTDTQYF	TGTGCCAGCAGCTACTTCCCGGGATTGTCCCACACAGATACGCAGTATTTT
.	TRBD2	TRBV25-1	TRBJ2-1	CASDAGVGYNEQFF	TGTGCCAGCGATGCGGGAGTGGGCTACAATGAGCAGTTCTTC
.	TRBD2	TRBV4-1	TRBJ2-4	CASGGLAGLAKNIQYF	TGCGCCAGCGGGGGACTAGCGGGACTAGCCAAAAACATTCAGTACTTC
.	TRBD1	TRBV9	TRBJ2-7	CASSVGTGKPYF	TGTGCCAGCAGCGTAGGGACAGGGAAACCGTACTTC
.	.	TRBV21-1	TRBJ1-3	CASSKSRWHSGNTIYF	TGTGCCAGCAGCAAAAGTCGCTGGCACTCTGGAAACACCATATATTTT
.	TRBD1	TRBV5-1	TRBJ1-1	CASSSGQGATEAFF	TGCGCCAGCAGCTCGGGGCAGGGGGCAACTGAAGCTTTCTTT
.	TRBD2	TRBV19	TRBJ2-1	CASSLLAGVGNEQFF	TGTGCCAGTTCCCTTCTAGCGGGAGTGGGGAATGAGCAGTTCTTC
few	.	TRBV7-9	TRBJ1-6	CASSLLGNNSPLHF	TGTGCCAGCAGCTTATTGGGCAATAATTCACCCCTCCACTTT
.	.	TRBV7-2	TRBJ1-1	CASSLRRGGTEAFF	TGTGCCAGCAGCTTAAGGAGGGGTGGCACTGAAGCTTTCTTT
.	.	TRBV11-2	TRBJ1-1	CASSLYGENTEAFF	TGTGCCAGCAGCTTATACGGGGAGAACACTGAAGCTTTCTTT
few	.	TRBV20-1	TRBJ1-2	CSADSYGYTF	TGCAGTGCAGACAGCTATGGCTACACCTTC
few	.	TRBV28	TRBJ1-5	CASNTDGQGGQPQHF	TGTGCCAGCAACACGGATGGGCAGGGTGGGCAGCCCCAGCATTTT
once	.	TRBV7-8	TRBJ2-1	CASSLVPESEQFF	TGTGCCAGCAGCTTAGTCCCGGAGAGTGAGCAGTTCTTC
.	.	TRBV28	TRBJ1-3	CASGRAGNTIYF	TGTGCCAGCGGGCGGGCTGGAAACACCATATATTTT
.	.	TRBV28	TRBJ2-5	CASSRQGVETQYF	TGTGCCAGCAGTAGGCAGGGCGTCGAGACCCAGTACTTC
.	.	TRBV18	TRBJ2-7	CASSAGQTYEQYF	TGTGCCAGCTCAGCGGGACAGACCTACGAGCAGTACTTC
.	TRBD1	TRBV28	TRBJ1-2	CASGLGQGYRGYTF	TGTGCCAGCGGCCTGGGACAGGGGTACCGTGGCTACACCTTC
.	.	TRBV24-1	TRBJ2-4	CATSPRGAKNIQYF	TGTGCCACCAGTCCTAGGGGGGCCAAAAACATTCAGTACTTC
.	.	TRBV4-2	TRBJ1-1	CASSHQGGNIGNTEAFF	TGTGCCAGCAGCCACCAAGGGGGAAATATAGGGAACACTGAAGCTTTCTTT
.	.	TRBV20-1	TRBJ1-1	CSAKETPGAFF	TGCAGTGCTAAGGAGACCCCGGGAGCTTTCTTT
.	TRBD2	TRBV28	TRBJ2-7	CASSLAGATYEQYF	TGTGCCAGCAGTTTAGCGGGAGCGACCTACGAGCAGTACTTC
.	TRBD1	TRBV7-2	TRBJ2-7	CASSLDRDSYEQYF	TGTGCCAGCAGCTTAGACCGGGACAGCTACGAGCAGTACTTC
.	TRBD1	TRBV4-3	TRBJ1-5	CASSQDRGTNQPQHF	TGCGCCAGCAGCCAAGACAGGGGGACCAATCAGCCCCAGCATTTT
once	.	TRBV2	TRBJ2-5	CASSLGLEQETQYF	TGTGCCAGCAGTCTAGGACTGGAGCAAGAGACCCAGTACTTC
.	TRBD2	TRBV6-6	TRBJ2-2	CASNPGLAANTGELFF	TGTGCCAGCAATCCCGGACTAGCGGCGAACACCGGGGAGCTGTTTTTT
.	.	TRBV5-1	TRBJ1-4	CASSVGRVATNEKLFF	TGCGCCAGCAGCGTGGGACGGGTCGCAACTAATGAAAAACTGTTTTTT
.	.	TRBV28	TRBJ2-1	CASSRLGNEQFF	TGTGCCAGCAGCCGTCTCGGCAATGAGCAGTTCTTC
few	TRBD2	TRBV4-1	TRBJ2-1	CASSHALTSGNSNEQFF	TGCGCCAGCAGCCACGCCCTTACTAGCGGAAACTCTAATGAGCAGTTCTTC
.	TRBD1	TRBV2	TRBJ2-2	CATRTGTNTGELFF	TGTGCCACAAGGACAGGGACGAACACCGGGGAGCTGTTTTTT
.	.	TRBV4-3	TRBJ2-2	CASSQVRGGTGELFF	TGCGCCAGCAGCCAAGTAAGGGGAGGCACCGGGGAGCTGTTTTTT
.	.	TRBV27	TRBJ1-4	CASRGDFGFATNEKLFF	TGTGCCAGCAGGGGGGACTTCGGGTTCGCAACTAATGAAAAACTGTTTTTT
.	.	TRBV19	TRBJ2-1	CASSAILGGETSNEQFF	TGTGCCAGTAGTGCGATACTCGGAGGGGAGACCTCCAATGAGCAGTTCTTC
once	.	TRBV7-2	TRBJ2-2	CASSFRATMAGELFF	TGTGCCAGCAGCTTTAGAGCAACTATGGCCGGGGAGCTGTTTTTT
.	TRBD2	TRBV24-1	TRBJ2-2	CATSGRGDTGELFF	TGTGCCACCTCCGGGAGGGGGGACACCGGGGAGCTGTTTTTT
.	TRBD1	TRBV5-1	TRBJ2-1	CASSLGQGGYNEQFF	TGCGCCAGCAGCTTGGGACAGGGGGGGTACAATGAGCAGTTCTTC
.	TRBD2	TRBV27	TRBJ2-7	CASSLGGGSSYEQYF	TGTGCCAGCAGTCTTGGGGGAGGGTCCTCCTACGAGCAGTACTTC
.	TRBD1	TRBV27	TRBJ1-5	CASSLRGTGYSNQPQHF	TGTGCCAGCAGTTTACGGGGGACAGGCTATAGCAATCAGCCCCAGCATTTT
.	TRBD2	TRBV28	TRBJ2-7	CASSSGASGRFEQYF	TGTGCCAGCTCGTCGGGGGCTAGCGGGAGGTTCGAGCAGTACTTC
once	.	TRBV3-1/TRBV3-2	TRBJ2-1	CASSQDRGTVGRQFF	TGTGCCAGCAGCCAAGATAGGGGGACGGTGGGCAGGCAGTTCTTC
few	TRBD2	TRBV7-2	TRBJ2-1	CASSVGLARQEQFF	TGTGCCAGCAGCGTGGGACTAGCCCGCCAGGAGCAGTTCTTC